A single sample is the source of the 2 T cell receptor beta chains below, sequenced in a study of glioma-infiltrating T cells. The iRepertoire nested amplicon-rescue multiplex PCR amplified TCR alpha and beta CDR3s from RNA. TCRdb called the multiplex PCR reads again in MiXCR, with one record for every CDR3 protein. The data show about 22,000 distinct CDR3 sequences, about 26% seen once. The specimen was glioma tissue, nonneoplastic brain tissue, or PBMCs (not recorded which). Receptors were obtained from a human donor with low-grade glioma or glioblastoma, undergoing nonglioma brain surgery, or in good health (not recorded which).

This clonotype was detected ten times or more. The rearrangement uses TRBV20-1 and TRBJ1-1; 10 bases agree with TRBD1. The V gene's germline CDR1 is DFQATT and CDR2 SNEGSKA (reference sequence). J gave up 1 base and V 6 bases, and 5 bases lay outside the gene matches. This CDR3 has 14 amino acids. The CDR3 loop reads CSAPTGGKNTEAFF. The CDR3 DNA follows: TGCAGTGCGCCGACAGGGGGCAAGAACACTGAAGCTTTCTTT.

This clonotype was found a few times. The genes are TRBV14 and TRBJ2-5; D unclear. Germline CDR1 SGHDN, CDR2 FVKESK. Trimming removed 1 base from V and 5 bases from J, with 8 bases in between. The CDR3 length is 13 residues. The CDR3 region has the DNA TGTGCCAGCAGCCAAGGGGTAGTGGAGACCCAGTACTTC. Its translation is CASSQGVVETQYF. Filled out from reference TRBV14 and TRBJ2-5, the complete variable domain reads EAGVTQFPSHSVIEKGQTVTLRCDPISGHDNLYWYRRVMGKEIKFLLHFVKESKQDESGMPNNRFLAERTGGTYSTLKVQPAELEDSGVYFCASSQGVVETQYFGPGTRLLVL.